The clone carrying this T cell receptor beta chain was seen ten or more times. The target antigen is unknown. These data are taken from a study of T cells in Graves' hyperthyroidism and ophthalmopathy. Study-wide results and limits: Peripheral blood also featured most of the thyroid clonotypes expanded above 0.001.

Together with thyroid ultrasound, orbital computed tomography, serum thyroxine and TRAb, clinical symptoms were used for diagnoses. Amplified TCR beta CDR3 regions came from RNA transcripts. The HTBI primer set was used in a first-round RT-PCR of the TCR CDR3. TCRdb reprocessed the multiplex PCR reads via MiXCR and lists one record per CDR3 protein. The table includes about 500,000 distinct CDR3 sequences, around 14% detected once. This clonotype was sampled from a woman under 30 with Graves' hyperthyroidism. The sequencing sample was made of blood.

CDR3 sequence: CASSSTTSYNEQFF. The CDR3 coding sequence is TGTGCCAGCAGTTCGACCACTTCCTACAATGAGCAGTTCTTC. The chain has TRBV3-1 and TRBJ2-1; D gene ambiguous. The CDR3 runs 14 residues. Trimming stripped 6 bases from V and 1 base from J, with 10 bases between. The germline gives CDR1 LGHDT, CDR2 YNNKEL (reference sequence).